A selection of T cell receptor beta chains follows, all from one sample in a study of molecular identifiers for immune sequencing clone quantification. TCRdb reanalysed the PCR reads using MiXCR and keeps one entry per CDR3 protein. Here the sample spans 75,000 to 95,000 distinct CDR3 sequences, 20% to 30% being singletons. Sequencing used naive CD8+ T cells from blood, with Jurkat cell RNA spiked in. The receptors come from a human donor in good health. Some libraries in this study had Jurkat cell RNA spiked in. Each CDR3 is given with its conserved first and last residue. The D gene is left open where the match is weak.

j_call cdr3_length d_call v_call cdr3_aa
TRBJ2-7 15 TRBD2 TRBV11-2 CASSLVVAGVYEQYF
TRBJ2-7 15 TRBD1 TRBV25-1 CASSEPTGITYEQYF
TRBJ2-5 14 TRBD1 TRBV7-8 CASSLVGQGATQYF
TRBJ2-5 14 TRBD1 TRBV28 CASSPRTGGQTQYF
TRBJ2-7 15 TRBD1 TRBV4-2 CASSPAGTGEYEQYF
TRBJ1-2 15 TRBD1 TRBV13 CASSPYGQGSYGYTF
TRBJ2-7 14 NA TRBV13 CASSIGISDYEQYF
TRBJ2-3 12 NA TRBV12-3/TRBV12-4 CASSPPTDTQYF
TRBJ2-3 16 NA TRBV28 CASSTSTEGPQDTQYF
TRBJ2-5 14 TRBD1 TRBV30 CAWSYGQGYETQYF